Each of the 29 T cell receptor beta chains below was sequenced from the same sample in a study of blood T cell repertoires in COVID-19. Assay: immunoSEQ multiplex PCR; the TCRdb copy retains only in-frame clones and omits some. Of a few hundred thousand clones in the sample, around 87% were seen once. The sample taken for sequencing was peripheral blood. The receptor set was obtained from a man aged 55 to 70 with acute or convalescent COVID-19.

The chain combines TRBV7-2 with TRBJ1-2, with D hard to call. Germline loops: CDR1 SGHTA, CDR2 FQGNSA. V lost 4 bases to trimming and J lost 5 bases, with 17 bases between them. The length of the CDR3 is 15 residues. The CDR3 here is CASSSQGRSLYGYTF. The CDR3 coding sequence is TGTGCCAGCAGCTCACAAGGGAGGAGTTTGTATGGCTACACCTTC.

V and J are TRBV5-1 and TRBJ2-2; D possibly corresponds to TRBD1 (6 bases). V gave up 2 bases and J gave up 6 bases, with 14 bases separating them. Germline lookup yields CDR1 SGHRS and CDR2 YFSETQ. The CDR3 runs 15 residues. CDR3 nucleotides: TGCGCCAGCAGCTTCGTAGGGGGACGCGCCGGGGAGCTGTTTTTT. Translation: CASSFVGGRAGELFF.

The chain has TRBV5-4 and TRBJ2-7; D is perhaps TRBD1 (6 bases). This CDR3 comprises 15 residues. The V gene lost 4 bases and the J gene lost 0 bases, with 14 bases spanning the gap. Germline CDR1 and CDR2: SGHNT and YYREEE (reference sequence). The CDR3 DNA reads TGTGCCAGCAGCACCCCCGGACAGAGCTCCTACGAGCAGTACTTC. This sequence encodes CASSTPGQSSYEQYF.

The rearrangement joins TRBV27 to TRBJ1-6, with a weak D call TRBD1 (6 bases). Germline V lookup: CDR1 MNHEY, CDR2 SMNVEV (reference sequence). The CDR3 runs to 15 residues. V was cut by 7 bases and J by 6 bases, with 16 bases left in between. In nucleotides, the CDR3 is TGTGCCAGCAACCGACAGGCCCGCGTTAATTCACCCCTCCACTTT. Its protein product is CASNRQARVNSPLHF.

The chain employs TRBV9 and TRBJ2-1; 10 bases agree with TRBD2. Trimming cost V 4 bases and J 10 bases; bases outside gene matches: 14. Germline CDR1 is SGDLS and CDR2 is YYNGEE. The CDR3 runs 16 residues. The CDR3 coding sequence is TGTGCCAGCAGCCCCCCGTATAGCGGGGGGCACGGAGAGCAGTTCTTC. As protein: CASSPPYSGGHGEQFF.

The CDR3 spells CASSLDRGRGQPQHF. The CDR3, as DNA: TGTGCCAGCAGCTTGGACAGGGGGCGCGGTCAGCCCCAGCATTTT. V usage is TRBV5-4 and J usage is TRBJ1-5; 9 positions agree with TRBD1. The V segment lost 0 bases and the J segment 6 bases; nucleotides outside the gene matches: 4. CDR1 is SGHNT, CDR2 YYREEE, per germline (reference sequence). CDR3 size: 15 residues. Full variable domain (outside the CDR3, taken from reference TRBV5-4 and TRBJ1-5): ETGVTQSPTHLIKTRGQQVTLRCSSQSGHNTVSWYQQALGQGPQFIFQYYREEENGRGNFPPRFSGLQFPNYSSELNVNALELDDSALYLCASSLDRGRGQPQHFGDGTRLSIL.

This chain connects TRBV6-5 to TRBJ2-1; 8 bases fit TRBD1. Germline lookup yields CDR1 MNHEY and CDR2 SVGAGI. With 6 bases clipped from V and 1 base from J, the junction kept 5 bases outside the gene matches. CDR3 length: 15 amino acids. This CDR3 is CASRKTGGSYNEQFF. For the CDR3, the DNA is TGTGCCAGCAGAAAAACAGGGGGGTCCTACAATGAGCAGTTCTTC.

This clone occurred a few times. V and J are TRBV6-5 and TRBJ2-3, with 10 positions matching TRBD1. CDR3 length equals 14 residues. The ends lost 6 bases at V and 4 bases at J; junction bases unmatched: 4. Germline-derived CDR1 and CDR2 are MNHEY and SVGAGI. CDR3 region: CASRTDRGPDTQYF. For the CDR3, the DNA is TGTGCCAGCAGGACTGACAGGGGGCCAGATACGCAGTATTTT.

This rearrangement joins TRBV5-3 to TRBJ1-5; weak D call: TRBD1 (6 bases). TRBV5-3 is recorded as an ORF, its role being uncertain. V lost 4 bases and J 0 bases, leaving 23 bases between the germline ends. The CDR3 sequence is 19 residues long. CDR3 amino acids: CARSPRGGPRPYSNQPQHF. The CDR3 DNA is TGTGCCAGAAGCCCGAGGGGGGGGCCCCGTCCTTATAGCAATCAGCCCCAGCATTTT.

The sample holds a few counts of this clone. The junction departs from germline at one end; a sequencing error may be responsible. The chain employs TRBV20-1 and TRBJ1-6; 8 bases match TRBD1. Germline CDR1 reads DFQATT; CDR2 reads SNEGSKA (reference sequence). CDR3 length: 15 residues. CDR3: CSPSGQGGISSPLHF. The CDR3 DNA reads TGCAGTCCTAGTGGACAGGGAGGCATTTCTTCACCCCTCCACTTT.

The CDR3 spells CASSEAGTGGHEQYF. As DNA, the CDR3 is TGTGCCAGCTCGGAGGCCGGGACAGGGGGCCACGAGCAGTACTTC. The rearrangement joins TRBV2 to TRBJ2-7; 12 nucleotides match TRBD1. Unmatched junction bases numbered 10, after V lost 8 bases and J lost 5 bases. Germline V gene data show CDR1 as SNHLY and CDR2 as FYNNEI. The CDR3 extends over 15 amino acids.

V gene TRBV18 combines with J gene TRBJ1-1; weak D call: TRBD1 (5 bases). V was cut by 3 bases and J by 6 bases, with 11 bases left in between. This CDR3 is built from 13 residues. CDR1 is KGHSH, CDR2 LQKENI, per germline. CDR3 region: CASSPVRDAEAFF. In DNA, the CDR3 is TGTGCCAGCTCACCTGTCAGGGATGCTGAAGCTTTCTTT.

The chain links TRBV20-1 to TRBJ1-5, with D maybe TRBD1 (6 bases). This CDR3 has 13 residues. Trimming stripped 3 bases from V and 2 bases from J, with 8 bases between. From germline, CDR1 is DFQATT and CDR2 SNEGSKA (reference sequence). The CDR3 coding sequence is TGCAGTGCTAGTGCAGGGGGCAATCAGCCCCAGCATTTT. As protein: CSASAGGNQPQHF.

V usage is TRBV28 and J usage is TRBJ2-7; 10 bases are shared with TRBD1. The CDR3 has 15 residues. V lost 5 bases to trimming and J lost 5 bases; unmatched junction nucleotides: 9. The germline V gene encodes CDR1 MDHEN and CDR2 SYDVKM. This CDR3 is CASSTTGQGTNEQYF. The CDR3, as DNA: TGTGCCAGCAGTACAACGGGACAGGGGACTAACGAGCAGTACTTC.

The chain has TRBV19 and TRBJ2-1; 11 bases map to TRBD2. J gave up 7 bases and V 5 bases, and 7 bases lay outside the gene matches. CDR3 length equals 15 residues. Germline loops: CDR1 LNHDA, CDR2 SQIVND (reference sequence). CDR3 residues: CASSGTSGPRNEQFF. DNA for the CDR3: TGTGCCAGTAGTGGGACTAGCGGTCCGCGGAATGAGCAGTTCTTC.

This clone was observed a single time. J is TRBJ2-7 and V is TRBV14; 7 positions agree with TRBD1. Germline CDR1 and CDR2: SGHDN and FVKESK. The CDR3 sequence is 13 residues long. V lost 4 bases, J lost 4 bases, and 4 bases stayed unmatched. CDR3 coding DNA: TGTGCCAGCAGCCGACAGGGCACGTACGAGCAGTACTTC. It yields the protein CASSRQGTYEQYF.

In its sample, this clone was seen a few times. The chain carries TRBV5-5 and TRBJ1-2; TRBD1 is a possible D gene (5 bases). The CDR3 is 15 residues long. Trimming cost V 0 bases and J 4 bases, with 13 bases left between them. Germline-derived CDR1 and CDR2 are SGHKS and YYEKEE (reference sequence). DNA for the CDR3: TGTGCCAGCAGCTTGGGGATGGACAAGAGCTATGGCTACACCTTC. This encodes CASSLGMDKSYGYTF.

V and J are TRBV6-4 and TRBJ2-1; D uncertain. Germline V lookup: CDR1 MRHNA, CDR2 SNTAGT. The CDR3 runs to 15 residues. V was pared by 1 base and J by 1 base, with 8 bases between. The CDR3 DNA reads TGTGCCAGCAGTGACTTGGCAGTTTCCTACAATGAGCAGTTCTTC. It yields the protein CASSDLAVSYNEQFF.

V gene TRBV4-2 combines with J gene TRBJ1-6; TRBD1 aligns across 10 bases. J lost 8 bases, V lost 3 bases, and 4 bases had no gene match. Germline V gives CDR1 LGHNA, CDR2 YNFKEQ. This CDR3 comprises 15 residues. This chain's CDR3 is CASSQPTGGDSPLHF. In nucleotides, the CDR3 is TGTGCCAGCAGCCAGCCGACAGGGGGCGATTCACCCCTCCACTTT.

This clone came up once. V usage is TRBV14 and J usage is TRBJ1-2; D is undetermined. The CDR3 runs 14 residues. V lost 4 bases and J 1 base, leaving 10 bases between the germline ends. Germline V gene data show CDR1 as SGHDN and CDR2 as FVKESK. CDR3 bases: TGTGCCAGCAGCCCCCAAACAGTTAACTATGGCTACACCTTC. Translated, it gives CASSPQTVNYGYTF.

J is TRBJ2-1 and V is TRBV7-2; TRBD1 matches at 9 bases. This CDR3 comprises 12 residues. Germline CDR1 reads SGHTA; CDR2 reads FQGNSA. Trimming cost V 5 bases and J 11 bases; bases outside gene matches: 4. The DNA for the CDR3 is TGTGCCAGCAGCCCGACAGGGGGACAGCAGTTCTTC. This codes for CASSPTGGQQFF.

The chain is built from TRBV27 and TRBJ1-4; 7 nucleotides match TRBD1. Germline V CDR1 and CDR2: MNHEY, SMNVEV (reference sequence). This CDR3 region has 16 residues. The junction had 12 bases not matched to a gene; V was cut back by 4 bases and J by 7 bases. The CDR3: CASSSLDRAHAEKLFF. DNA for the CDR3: TGTGCCAGCAGTTCCCTAGACAGGGCTCACGCTGAAAAACTGTTTTTT.

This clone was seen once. The CDR3, as DNA: TGTGCCAGCAGTTCCTCGACGGGGGTAGGAAATTCACCCCTCCACTTT. Amino acids: CASSSSTGVGNSPLHF. The rearrangement links TRBV27 to TRBJ1-6; TRBD1 is a possible D gene (5 bases). V was trimmed by 4 bases and J by 7 bases, leaving 17 bases between them. Germline V lookup: CDR1 MNHEY, CDR2 SMNVEV (reference sequence). The CDR3 totals 16 residues.

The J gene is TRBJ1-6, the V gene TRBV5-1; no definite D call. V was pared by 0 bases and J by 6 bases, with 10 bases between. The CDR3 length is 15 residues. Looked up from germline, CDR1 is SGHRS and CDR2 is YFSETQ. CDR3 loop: CASSLAIGVNSPLHF. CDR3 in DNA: TGCGCCAGCAGCTTGGCCATTGGAGTTAATTCACCCCTCCACTTT.

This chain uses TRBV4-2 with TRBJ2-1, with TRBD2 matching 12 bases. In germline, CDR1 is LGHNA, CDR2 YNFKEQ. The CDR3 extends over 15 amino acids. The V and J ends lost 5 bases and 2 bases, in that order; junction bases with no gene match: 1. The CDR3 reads CASSSSGGAYNEQFF. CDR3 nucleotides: TGTGCCAGCAGCTCTAGCGGGGGGGCCTACAATGAGCAGTTCTTC.

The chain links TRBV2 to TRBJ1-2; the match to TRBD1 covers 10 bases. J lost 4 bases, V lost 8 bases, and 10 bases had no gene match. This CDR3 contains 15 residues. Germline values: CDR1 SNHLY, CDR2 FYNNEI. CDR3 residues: CASQLLRTGGYGYTF. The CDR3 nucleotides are TGTGCCAGCCAATTGCTCAGGACAGGGGGCTATGGCTACACCTTC. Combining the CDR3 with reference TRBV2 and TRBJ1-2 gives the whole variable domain EPEVTQTPSHQVTQMGQEVILRCVPISNHLYFYWYRQILGQKVEFLVSFYNNEISEKSEIFDDQFSVERPDGSNFTLKIRSTKLEDSAMYFCASQLLRTGGYGYTFGSGTRLTVV.

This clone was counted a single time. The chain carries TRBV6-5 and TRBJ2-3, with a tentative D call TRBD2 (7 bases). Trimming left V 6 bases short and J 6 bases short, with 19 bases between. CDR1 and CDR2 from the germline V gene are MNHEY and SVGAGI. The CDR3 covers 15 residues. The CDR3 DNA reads TGTGCCAGCAGCCCCTTGGCGGGGGCCCGGGATACGCAGTATTTT. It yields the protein CASSPLAGARDTQYF.

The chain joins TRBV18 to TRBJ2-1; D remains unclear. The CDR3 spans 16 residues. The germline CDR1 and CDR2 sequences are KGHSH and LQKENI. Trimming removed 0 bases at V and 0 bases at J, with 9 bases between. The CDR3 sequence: CASSPPEAVSYNEQFF. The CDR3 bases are TGTGCCAGCTCACCACCTGAGGCCGTCTCCTACAATGAGCAGTTCTTC.

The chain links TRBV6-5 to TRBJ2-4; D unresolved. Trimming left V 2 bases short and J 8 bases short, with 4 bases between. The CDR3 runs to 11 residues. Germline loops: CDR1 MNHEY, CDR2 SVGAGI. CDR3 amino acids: CASSYRDIQYF. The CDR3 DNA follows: TGTGCCAGCAGTTACCGGGACATTCAGTACTTC.